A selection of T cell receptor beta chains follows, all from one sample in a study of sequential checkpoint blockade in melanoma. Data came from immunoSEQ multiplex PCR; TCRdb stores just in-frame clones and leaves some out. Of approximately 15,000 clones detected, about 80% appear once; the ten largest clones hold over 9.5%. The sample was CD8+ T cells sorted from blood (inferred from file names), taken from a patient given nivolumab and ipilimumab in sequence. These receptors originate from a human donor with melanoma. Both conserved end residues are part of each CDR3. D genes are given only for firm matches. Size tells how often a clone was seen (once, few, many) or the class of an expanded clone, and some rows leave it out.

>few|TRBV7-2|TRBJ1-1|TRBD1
CASSLNSGGTEAFF
TGTGCCAGCAGCTTAAACTCAGGGGGTACTGAAGCTTTCTTT
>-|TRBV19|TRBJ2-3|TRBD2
CASSIGASGTDTQYF
TGTGCCAGTAGTATCGGTGCTAGCGGGACAGATACGCAGTATTTT
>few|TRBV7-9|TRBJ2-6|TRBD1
CASSFRDRASGANVLTF
TGTGCCAGCAGCTTCCGGGACAGGGCCTCTGGGGCCAACGTCCTGACTTTC
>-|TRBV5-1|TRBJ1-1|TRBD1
CASSSPSGTGGWDTEAFF
TGCGCCAGCAGCTCCCCCTCGGGGACAGGGGGCTGGGACACTGAAGCTTTCTTT
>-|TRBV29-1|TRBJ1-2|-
CSVEGTAFNYGYTF
TGCAGCGTTGAAGGGACAGCCTTTAACTATGGCTACACCTTC
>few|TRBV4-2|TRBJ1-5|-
CASSQTTYSNQPQHF
TGTGCCAGCAGCCAGACAACTTATAGCAATCAGCCCCAGCATTTT
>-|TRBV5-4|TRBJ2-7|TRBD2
CASSGKPGLDLSEQYF
TGTGCCAGCAGCGGGAAACCGGGACTAGACCTTTCCGAGCAGTACTTC
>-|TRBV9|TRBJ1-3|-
CASSVDSTFSGNTIYF
TGTGCCAGCAGCGTAGATTCTACCTTCTCTGGAAACACCATATATTTT
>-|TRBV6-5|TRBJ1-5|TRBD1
CASRGTGSNQPQHF
TGTGCCAGCCGGGGGACAGGGAGCAATCAGCCCCAGCATTTT
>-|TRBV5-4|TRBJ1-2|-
CASSLGETGLYGYTF
TGTGCCAGCAGCTTGGGTGAAACAGGGCTCTATGGCTACACCTTC
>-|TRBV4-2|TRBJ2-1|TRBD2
CASNLRGGIVRNEQFF
TGTGCCAGTAACCTTAGGGGAGGGATAGTAAGGAATGAGCAGTTCTTC
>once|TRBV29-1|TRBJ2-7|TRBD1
CSARQGNNEQYF
TGCAGCGCCCGACAGGGGAACAACGAGCAGTACTTC
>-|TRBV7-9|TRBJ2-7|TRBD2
CASSGGGTSPYEQYF
TGTGCCAGCAGCGGGGGGGGGACGAGTCCCTACGAGCAGTACTTC
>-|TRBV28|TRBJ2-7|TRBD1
CASSSGTGGAPYEQYF
TGTGCCAGCAGTTCGGGAACAGGGGGCGCGCCCTACGAGCAGTACTTC
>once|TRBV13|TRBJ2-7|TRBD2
CASSWGEGTYEQYF
TGTGCCAGCAGCTGGGGGGAGGGGACCTACGAGCAGTACTTC
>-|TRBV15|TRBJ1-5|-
CATSRRGRGSNQPQHF
TGTGCCACCAGCAGAAGGGGGAGGGGGAGCAATCAGCCCCAGCATTTT
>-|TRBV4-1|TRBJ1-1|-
CASSPESGDTEAFF
TGCGCCAGCAGCCCAGAGTCGGGTGACACTGAAGCTTTCTTT
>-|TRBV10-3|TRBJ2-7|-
CAISESRGLFYEQYF
TGTGCCATCAGTGAGTCGCGGGGCCTGTTTTACGAGCAGTACTTC
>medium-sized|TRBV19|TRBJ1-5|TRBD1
CASSSTGNGGQPQHF
TGTGCCAGTAGTTCGACAGGGAATGGCGGACAGCCCCAGCATTTT
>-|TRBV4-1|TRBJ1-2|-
CASSQGTPDHYGYTF
TGCGCCAGCAGCCAAGGGACACCCGATCACTATGGCTACACCTTC
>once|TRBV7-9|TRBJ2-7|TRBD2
CASSLGPGGTYEQYF
TGTGCCAGCAGCTTAGGTCCGGGGGGGACCTACGAGCAGTACTTC
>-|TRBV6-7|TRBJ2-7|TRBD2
CASSAEAGESRDEQYF
TGTGCCAGCAGTGCCGAAGCGGGAGAGTCCCGGGACGAGCAGTACTTC